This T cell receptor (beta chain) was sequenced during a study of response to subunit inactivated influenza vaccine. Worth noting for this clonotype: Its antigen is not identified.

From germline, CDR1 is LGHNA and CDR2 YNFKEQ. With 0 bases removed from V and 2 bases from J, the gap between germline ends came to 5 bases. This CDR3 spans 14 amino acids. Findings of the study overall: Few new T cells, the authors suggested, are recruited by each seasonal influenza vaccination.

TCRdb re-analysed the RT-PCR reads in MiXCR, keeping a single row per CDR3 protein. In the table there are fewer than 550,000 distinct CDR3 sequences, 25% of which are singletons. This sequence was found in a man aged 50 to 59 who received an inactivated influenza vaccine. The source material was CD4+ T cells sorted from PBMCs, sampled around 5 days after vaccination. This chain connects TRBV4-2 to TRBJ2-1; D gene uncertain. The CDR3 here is CASSQDMAYNEQFF. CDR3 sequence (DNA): TGTGCCAGCAGCCAAGATATGGCCTACAATGAGCAGTTCTTC.